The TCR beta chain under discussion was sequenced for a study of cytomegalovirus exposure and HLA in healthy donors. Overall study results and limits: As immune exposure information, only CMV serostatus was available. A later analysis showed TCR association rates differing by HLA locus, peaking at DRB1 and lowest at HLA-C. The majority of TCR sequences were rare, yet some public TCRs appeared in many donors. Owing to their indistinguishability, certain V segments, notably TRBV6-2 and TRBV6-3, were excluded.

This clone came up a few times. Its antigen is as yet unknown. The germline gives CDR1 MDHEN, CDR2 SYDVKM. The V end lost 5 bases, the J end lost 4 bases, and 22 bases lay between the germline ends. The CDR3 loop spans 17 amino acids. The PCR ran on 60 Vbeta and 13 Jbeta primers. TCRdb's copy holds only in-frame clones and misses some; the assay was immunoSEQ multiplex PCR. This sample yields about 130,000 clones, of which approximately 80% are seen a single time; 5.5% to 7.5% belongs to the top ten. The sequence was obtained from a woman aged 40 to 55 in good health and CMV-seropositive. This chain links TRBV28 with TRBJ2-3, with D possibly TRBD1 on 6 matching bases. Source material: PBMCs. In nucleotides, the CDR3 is TGTGCCAGCAGTCCCCGCCCTTGGGGGCGCACCGCAGATACGCAGTATTTT. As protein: CASSPRPWGRTADTQYF.